Shown below are 14 T cell receptor beta chains from a single sample sequenced in a study of graft-versus-host responses after intestinal transplantation. Graft samples were processed, releasing intraepithelial and lamina propria lymphocytes. Generated by immunoSEQ multiplex PCR, the TCRdb table keeps only in-frame clones and is missing some. The sample lists approximately 15,000 clones, approximately 59% occurring once. This material consisted of ileum tissue, taken 524 days after transplant. These receptors originate from a human patient who received an intestinal transplant, so some T cells may come from the graft donor.

This chain uses TRBV29-1 with TRBJ2-4, with D unclear. Deletions cut 2 bases from V and 6 bases from J, with 8 bases between. The CDR3 covers 12 residues. Germline-derived CDR1 and CDR2 are SQVTM and ANQGSEA. The CDR3 region has the DNA TGCAGCGTTGAAACGTGGGCAAACATTCAGTACTTC. This codes for CSVETWANIQYF.

This clone was picked up a small number of times. V and J are TRBV4-1 and TRBJ1-2; weak D call: TRBD1 (5 bases). CDR1 MGHRA and CDR2 YSYEKL come from the germline V gene. Trimming took 0 bases from V and 8 from J, leaving 13 bases between them. This CDR3 is built from 14 residues. CDR3 in amino acids: CASSQDGGIRGYTF. The CDR3 DNA is TGCGCCAGCAGCCAAGATGGGGGGATCCGGGGCTACACCTTC.

Here the CDR3 reads CAMATPAVRSRPQYF. CDR3 DNA: TGTGCCATGGCGACCCCAGCGGTGAGGAGTAGACCGCAGTACTTC. The genes are TRBV2 and TRBJ2-7; tentative D call: TRBD2 (5 bases). Trimming removed 10 bases at V and 9 bases at J, with 28 bases between. Germline V lookup: CDR1 SNHLY, CDR2 FYNNEI. The CDR3 covers 15 residues.

The rearrangement links TRBV19 to TRBJ1-2; perhaps TRBD1 as D (5 bases). This CDR3 spans 15 amino acids. The V gene lost 8 bases and the J gene lost 4 bases, with 20 bases spanning the gap. Germline V lookup: CDR1 LNHDA, CDR2 SQIVND (reference sequence). The CDR3 spells CASRAGVGEAYGYTF. As DNA, the CDR3 is TGTGCCAGTCGCGCGGGGGTAGGGGAGGCCTATGGCTACACCTTC.

This clone was recorded only once. This chain connects TRBV5-1 to TRBJ2-3; the D gene is possibly TRBD2 (6 bases). V shed 2 bases and J shed 4 bases, with 23 bases lying between them. The CDR3 extends over 18 amino acids. The germline gives CDR1 SGHRS, CDR2 YFSETQ. The DNA of the CDR3 is TGCGCCAGCAGCTTACAGACGTCGGCCTACGCGGGGTCAGATACGCAGTATTTT. It specifies CASSLQTSAYAGSDTQYF.

The V call is TRBV5-1, the J call TRBJ2-5; weak D call: TRBD1 (6 bases). Near its end, the DNA agrees better with TRBJ2-7, so the J call may be wrong. The CDR3 sequence is 14 residues long. Germline V CDR1 and CDR2: SGHRS, YFSETQ. CDR3 DNA sequence: TGCGCCAGCAGCTTGGGGGGAGCAGGGGACGAGCAGTACTTC. Amino acids: CASSLGGAGDEQYF.

This chain connects TRBV4-3 to TRBJ2-3; 10 bases agree with TRBD2. After removal of 1 base from V and 5 bases from J, the junction contained 6 bases not matched to a gene. Germline CDR1 is LGHNA and CDR2 is YSLEER. This CDR3 has 16 amino acids. DNA for the CDR3: TGCGCCAGCAGCCAAGTAAGCGGGGGGGCAGGAGATACGCAGTATTTT. Protein sequence: CASSQVSGGAGDTQYF.

This rearrangement joins TRBV5-1 to TRBJ1-3; D remains ambiguous. The germline V gene encodes CDR1 SGHRS and CDR2 YFSETQ. The V end lost 3 bases, the J end lost 0 bases, and 13 bases lay between the germline ends. This CDR3 comprises 16 residues. This chain's CDR3 is CASSWAGLSSGNTIYF. The CDR3 coding sequence is TGCGCCAGCAGCTGGGCAGGCTTGAGCTCTGGAAACACCATATATTTT.

Regarding this clone: Different DNA sequences within this sample yield the same CDR3. The chain joins TRBV7-2 to TRBJ2-7; 8 nucleotides agree with TRBD2. The CDR3 length is 15 residues. Trimming cost V 2 bases and J 2 bases; bases outside gene matches: 5. In germline, CDR1 is SGHTA, CDR2 FQGNSA. CDR3 DNA: TGTGCCAGCAGCTTACGCCTAGCGGGTCCCTACGAGCAGTACTTC. This sequence encodes CASSLRLAGPYEQYF.

The V gene is TRBV30, the J gene TRBJ2-7, with 7 bases matching TRBD1. Looked up from germline, CDR1 is GTSNPN and CDR2 is SVGIG (reference sequence). The CDR3 is made up of 16 amino acids. The ends lost 2 bases at V and 4 bases at J; junction bases unmatched: 14. The CDR3 DNA is TGTGCCTGGAGTCTGGGCCTCGGGACAGCGCTTTACGAGCAGTACTTC. Residues: CAWSLGLGTALYEQYF.

For the CDR3, the DNA is TGCGCCAGCAGCCAAGATTACAGCGGGGGGGCGTACGAGCAGTACTTC. Translation: CASSQDYSGGAYEQYF. The chain carries TRBV4-3 and TRBJ2-7, with 10 bases that match TRBD2. Looked up from germline, CDR1 is LGHNA and CDR2 is YSLEER. The trim removed 0 bases at V and 4 bases at J, leaving 6 bases unmatched. The CDR3 spans 16 residues.

V and J are TRBV4-1 and TRBJ1-6; tentative D call: TRBD1 (5 bases). The V end was cut by 1 base, the J end by 9 bases, with 10 bases between. CDR1 is MGHRA and CDR2 is YSYEKL in the germline V gene. The length of the CDR3 is 14 residues. CDR3 DNA sequence: TGCGCCAGCAGCCAAGGGGGCGACGGTTCACCCCTCCACTTT. Protein sequence: CASSQGGDGSPLHF.

This clone was picked up one time. The V and J genes are TRBV6-6 and TRBJ2-7; D is unclear. CDR3 length: 14 residues. CDR1 is MNHNY and CDR2 is SVGAGI in the germline V gene (reference sequence). The V end was cut by 2 bases, the J end by 2 bases, with 10 bases between. CDR3 in amino acids: CASSYGRGPYEQYF. CDR3 sequence (DNA): TGTGCCAGCAGTTACGGGCGTGGCCCCTACGAGCAGTACTTC.

This chain connects TRBV19 to TRBJ1-5; unclear D gene. The V and J ends lost 7 bases and 6 bases respectively, with 13 bases between them. CDR1 is LNHDA and CDR2 is SQIVND in the germline V gene (reference sequence). The CDR3 runs to 13 residues. DNA for the CDR3: TGTGCCAGTACGGGGAGGGAGCGTCAGCCCCAGCATTTT. It codes for CASTGRERQPQHF.